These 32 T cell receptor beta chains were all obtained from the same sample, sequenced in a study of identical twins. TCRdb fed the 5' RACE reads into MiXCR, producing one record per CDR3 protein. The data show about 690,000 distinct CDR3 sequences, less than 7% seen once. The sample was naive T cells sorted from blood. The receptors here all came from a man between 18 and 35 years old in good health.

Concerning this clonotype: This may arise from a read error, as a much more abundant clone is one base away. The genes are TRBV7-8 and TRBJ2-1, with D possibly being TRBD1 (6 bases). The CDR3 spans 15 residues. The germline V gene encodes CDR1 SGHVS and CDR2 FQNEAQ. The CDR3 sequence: CAGSSSGGPTNEQFF. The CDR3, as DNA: TGTGCCGGCAGCTCCAGTGGGGGCCCAACCAATGAGCAGTTCTTC.

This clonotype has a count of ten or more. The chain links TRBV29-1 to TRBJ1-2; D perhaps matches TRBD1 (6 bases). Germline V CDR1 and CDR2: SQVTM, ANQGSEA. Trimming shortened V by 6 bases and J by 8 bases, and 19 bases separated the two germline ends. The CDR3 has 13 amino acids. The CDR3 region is CSVSGAWSQGYTF. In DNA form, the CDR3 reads TGCAGCGTCTCAGGGGCATGGAGCCAGGGCTACACCTTC.

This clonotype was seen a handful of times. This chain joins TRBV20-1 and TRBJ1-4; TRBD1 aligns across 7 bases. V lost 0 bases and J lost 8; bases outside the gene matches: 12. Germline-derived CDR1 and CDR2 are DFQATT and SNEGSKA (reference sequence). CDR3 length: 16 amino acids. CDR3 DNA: TGCAGTGCTAGAGATATCAGGGGGGACCAAGGGGAAAAACTGTTTTTT. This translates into CSARDIRGDQGEKLFF.

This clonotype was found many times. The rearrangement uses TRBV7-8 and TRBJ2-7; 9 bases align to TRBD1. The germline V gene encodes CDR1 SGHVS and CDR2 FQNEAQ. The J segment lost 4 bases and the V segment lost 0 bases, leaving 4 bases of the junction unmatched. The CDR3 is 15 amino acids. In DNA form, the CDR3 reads TGTGCCAGCAGCTTAGCCCGGGACAGGGATTACGAGCAGTACTTC. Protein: CASSLARDRDYEQYF.

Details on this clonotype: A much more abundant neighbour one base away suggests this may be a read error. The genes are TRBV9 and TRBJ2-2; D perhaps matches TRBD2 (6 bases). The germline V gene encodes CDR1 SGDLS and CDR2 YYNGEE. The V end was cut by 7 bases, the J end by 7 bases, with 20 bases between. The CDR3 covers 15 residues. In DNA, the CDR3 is TGTGCCAGCGGTCTTAGGACGGACTATAACGGGGAGCTGTTTTTT. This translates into CASGLRTDYNGELFF.

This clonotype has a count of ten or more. The CDR3 region has the DNA TGCAGCGGAATTGGCAGTCGAGCTTTCTTT. Translated: CSGIGSRAFF. V gene TRBV29-1 combines with J gene TRBJ1-1; D gene uncertain. From germline, CDR1 is SQVTM and CDR2 ANQGSEA. The CDR3 is 10 residues long. Trimming pared 7 bases from V and 10 bases from J, leaving 13 bases between.

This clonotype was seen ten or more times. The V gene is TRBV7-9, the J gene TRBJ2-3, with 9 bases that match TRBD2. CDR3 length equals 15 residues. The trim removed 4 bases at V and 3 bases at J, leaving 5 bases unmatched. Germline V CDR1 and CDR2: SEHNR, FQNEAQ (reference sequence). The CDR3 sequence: CASSSREGRTDTQYF. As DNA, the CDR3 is TGTGCCAGCAGCTCGCGGGAGGGCCGGACAGATACGCAGTATTTT.

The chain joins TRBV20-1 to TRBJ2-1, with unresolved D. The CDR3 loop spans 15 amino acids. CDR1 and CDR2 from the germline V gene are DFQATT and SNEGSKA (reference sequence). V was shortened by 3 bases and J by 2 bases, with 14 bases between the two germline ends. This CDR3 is CSASSLAVPYNEQFF. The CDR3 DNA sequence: TGCAGTGCTAGCTCGTTAGCCGTCCCCTACAATGAGCAGTTCTTC.

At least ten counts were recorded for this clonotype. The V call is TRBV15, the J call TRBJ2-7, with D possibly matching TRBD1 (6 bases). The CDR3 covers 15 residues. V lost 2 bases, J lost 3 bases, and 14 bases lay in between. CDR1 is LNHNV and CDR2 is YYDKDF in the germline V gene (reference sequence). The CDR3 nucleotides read TGTGCCACCAGCAGAACCGGGACATTCGACTACGAGCAGTACTTC. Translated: CATSRTGTFDYEQYF. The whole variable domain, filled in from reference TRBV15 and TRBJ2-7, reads DAMVIQNPRYQVTQFGKPVTLSCSQTLNHNVMYWYQQKSSQAPKLLFHYYDKDFNNEADTPDNFQSRRPNTSFCFLDIRSPGLGDTAMYLCATSRTGTFDYEQYFGPGTRLTVT.

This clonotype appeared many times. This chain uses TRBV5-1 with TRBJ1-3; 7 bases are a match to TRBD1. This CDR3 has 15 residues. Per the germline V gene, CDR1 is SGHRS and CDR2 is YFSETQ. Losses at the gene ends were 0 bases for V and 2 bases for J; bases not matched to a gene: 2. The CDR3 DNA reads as TGCGCCAGCAGCTTGGACAGGGGAGCTGGAAACACCATATATTTT. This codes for CASSLDRGAGNTIYF.

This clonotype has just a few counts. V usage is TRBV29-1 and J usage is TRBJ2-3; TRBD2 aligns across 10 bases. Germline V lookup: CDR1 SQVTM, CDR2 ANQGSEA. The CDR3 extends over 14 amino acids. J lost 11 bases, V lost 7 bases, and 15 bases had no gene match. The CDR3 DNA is TGCAGCGGAAACCAAGCGGGAGGGCCGCCTCTGCAGTATTTT. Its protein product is CSGNQAGGPPLQYF.

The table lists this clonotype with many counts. The CDR3 bases are TGTGCCACCAGTGATTTGGAAGCAGACGACAATGAGCAGTTCTTC. Encoded protein: CATSDLEADDNEQFF. The chain uses TRBV24-1 and TRBJ2-1, with unresolved D. V was pared by 0 bases and J by 5 bases, with 10 bases between. Germline CDR1 and CDR2: KGHDR and SFDVKD. CDR3 length: 15 amino acids.

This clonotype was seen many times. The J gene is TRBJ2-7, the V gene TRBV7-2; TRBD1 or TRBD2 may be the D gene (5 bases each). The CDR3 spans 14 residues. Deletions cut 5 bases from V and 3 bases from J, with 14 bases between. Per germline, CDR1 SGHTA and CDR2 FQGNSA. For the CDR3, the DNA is TGTGCCAGCAGCCCGGGACCGGGCAGCTACGAGCAGTACTTC. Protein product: CASSPGPGSYEQYF. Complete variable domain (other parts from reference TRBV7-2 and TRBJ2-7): GAGVSQSPSNKVTEKGKDVELRCDPISGHTALYWYRQSLGQGLEFLIYFQGNSAPDKSGLPSDRFSAERTGGSVSTLTIQRTQQEDSAVYLCASSPGPGSYEQYFGPGTRLTVT.

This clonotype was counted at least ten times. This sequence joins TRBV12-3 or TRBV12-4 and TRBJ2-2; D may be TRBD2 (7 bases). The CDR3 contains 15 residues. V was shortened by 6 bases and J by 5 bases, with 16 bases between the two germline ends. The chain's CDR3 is CASRDLGGQTGELFF. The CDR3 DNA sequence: TGTGCCAGCAGGGACCTCGGGGGGCAGACCGGGGAGCTGTTTTTT.

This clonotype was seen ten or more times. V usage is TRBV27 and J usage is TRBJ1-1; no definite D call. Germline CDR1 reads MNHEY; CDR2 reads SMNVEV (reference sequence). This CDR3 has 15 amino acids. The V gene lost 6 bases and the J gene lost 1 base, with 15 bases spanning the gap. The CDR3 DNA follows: TGTGCCAGCAGAAGTTCGGGAGGATCGAACACTGAAGCTTTCTTT. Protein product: CASRSSGGSNTEAFF.

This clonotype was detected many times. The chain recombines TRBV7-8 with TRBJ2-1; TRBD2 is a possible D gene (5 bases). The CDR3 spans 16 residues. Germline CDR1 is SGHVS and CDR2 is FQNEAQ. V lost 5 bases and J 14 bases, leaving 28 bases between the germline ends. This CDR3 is CASSVSTRASVLGKFF. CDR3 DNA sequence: TGTGCCAGCAGCGTTTCCACGAGGGCCTCAGTCTTAGGGAAGTTCTTC.

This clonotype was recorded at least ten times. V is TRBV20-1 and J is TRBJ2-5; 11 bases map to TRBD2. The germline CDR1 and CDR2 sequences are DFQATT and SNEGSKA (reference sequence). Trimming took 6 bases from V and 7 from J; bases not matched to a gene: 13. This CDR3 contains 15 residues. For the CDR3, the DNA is TGCAGTGCCGTAGCGGGAGGGGACCAGTCGTGGACCCAGTACTTC. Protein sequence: CSAVAGGDQSWTQYF.

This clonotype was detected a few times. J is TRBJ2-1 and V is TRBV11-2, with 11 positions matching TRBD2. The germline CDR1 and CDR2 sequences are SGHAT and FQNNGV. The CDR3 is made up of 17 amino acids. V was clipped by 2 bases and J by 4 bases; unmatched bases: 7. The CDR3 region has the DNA TGTGCCAGCAGCTTACGGGGGGGACTAGCGGTTTACAATGAGCAGTTCTTC. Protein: CASSLRGGLAVYNEQFF.

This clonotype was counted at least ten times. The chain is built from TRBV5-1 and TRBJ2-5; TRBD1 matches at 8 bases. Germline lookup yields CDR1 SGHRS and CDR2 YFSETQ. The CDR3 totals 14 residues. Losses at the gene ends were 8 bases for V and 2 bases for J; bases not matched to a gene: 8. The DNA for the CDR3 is TGCGCCAGTACGACAGGGGAGAGTCAAGAGACCCAGTACTTC. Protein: CASTTGESQETQYF.

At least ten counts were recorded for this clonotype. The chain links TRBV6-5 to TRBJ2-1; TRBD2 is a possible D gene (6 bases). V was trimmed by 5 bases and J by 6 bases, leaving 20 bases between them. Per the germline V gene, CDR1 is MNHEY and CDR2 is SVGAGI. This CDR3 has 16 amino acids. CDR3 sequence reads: CASSHTVAGPLNEQFF. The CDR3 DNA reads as TGTGCCAGCAGTCACACCGTGGCGGGGCCCCTCAATGAGCAGTTCTTC.

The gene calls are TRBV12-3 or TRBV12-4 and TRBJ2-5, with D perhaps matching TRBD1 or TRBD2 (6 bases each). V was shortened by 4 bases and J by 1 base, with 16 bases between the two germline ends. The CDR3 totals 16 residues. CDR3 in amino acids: CASSSLRDITQETQYF. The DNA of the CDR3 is TGTGCCAGCAGTTCTTTGCGGGACATCACCCAAGAGACCCAGTACTTC.

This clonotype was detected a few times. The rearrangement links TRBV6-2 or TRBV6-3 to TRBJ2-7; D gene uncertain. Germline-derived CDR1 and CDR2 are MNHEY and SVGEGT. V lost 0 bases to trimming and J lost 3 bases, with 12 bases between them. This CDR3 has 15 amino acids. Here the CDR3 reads CASSYSVERLYEQYF. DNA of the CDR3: TGTGCCAGCAGTTACTCGGTAGAGCGCCTCTACGAGCAGTACTTC.

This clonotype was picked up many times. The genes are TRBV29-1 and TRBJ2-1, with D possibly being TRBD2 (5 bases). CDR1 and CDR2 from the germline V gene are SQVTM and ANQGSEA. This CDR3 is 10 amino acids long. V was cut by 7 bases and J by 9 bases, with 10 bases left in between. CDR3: CSAVASEQFF. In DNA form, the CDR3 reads TGCAGCGCCGTAGCGAGTGAGCAGTTCTTC.

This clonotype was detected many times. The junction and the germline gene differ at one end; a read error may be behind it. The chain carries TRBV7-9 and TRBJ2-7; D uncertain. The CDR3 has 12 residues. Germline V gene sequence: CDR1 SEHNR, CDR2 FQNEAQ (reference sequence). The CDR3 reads CASSLAGGEQYF. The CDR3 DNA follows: TGTGCCAGCAGTTTAGCCGGCGGCGAGCAGTACTTC.

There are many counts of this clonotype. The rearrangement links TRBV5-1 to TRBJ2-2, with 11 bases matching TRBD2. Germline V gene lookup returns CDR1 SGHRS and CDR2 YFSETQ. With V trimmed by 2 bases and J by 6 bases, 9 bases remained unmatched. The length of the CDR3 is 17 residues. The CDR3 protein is CASSFSGTSGYAGELFF. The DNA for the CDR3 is TGCGCCAGCAGCTTCTCTGGGACTAGCGGTTACGCCGGGGAGCTGTTTTTT.

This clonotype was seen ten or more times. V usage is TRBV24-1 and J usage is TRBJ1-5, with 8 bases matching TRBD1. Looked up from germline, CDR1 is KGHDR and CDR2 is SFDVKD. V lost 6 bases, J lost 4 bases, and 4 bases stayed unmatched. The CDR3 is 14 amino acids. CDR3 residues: CATSRTGSNQPQHF. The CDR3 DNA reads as TGTGCCACCAGTCGGACAGGGTCAAATCAGCCCCAGCATTTT.

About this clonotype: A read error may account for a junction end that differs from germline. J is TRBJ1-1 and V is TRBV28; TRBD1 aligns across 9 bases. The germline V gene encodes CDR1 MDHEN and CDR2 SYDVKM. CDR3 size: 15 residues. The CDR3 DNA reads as TGTGCCAGCAGGGACCGGACAGGGGACGGCACTGAAGTTTTCTTT. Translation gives CASRDRTGDGTEVFF.

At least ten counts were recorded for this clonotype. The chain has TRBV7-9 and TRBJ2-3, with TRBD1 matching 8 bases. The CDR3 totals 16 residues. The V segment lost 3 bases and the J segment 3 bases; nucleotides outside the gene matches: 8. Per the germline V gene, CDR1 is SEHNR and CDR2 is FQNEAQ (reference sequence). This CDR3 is CASSFYSDRGTDTQYF. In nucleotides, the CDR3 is TGTGCCAGCAGCTTTTATTCCGACAGGGGTACAGATACGCAGTATTTT.

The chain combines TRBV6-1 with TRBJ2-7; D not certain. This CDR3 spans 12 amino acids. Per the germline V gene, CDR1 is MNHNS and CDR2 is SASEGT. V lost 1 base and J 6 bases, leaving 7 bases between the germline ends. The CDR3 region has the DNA TGTGCCAGCAGTGAAGGTTGGGTCGAGCAGTACTTC. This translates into CASSEGWVEQYF.

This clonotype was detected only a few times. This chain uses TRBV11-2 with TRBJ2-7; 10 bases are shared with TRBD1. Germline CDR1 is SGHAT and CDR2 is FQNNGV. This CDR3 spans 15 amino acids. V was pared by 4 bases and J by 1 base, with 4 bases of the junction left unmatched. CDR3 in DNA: TGTGCCAGCAGCTCTTGGGGACAGGGGTCCTACGAGCAGTACTTC. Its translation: CASSSWGQGSYEQYF. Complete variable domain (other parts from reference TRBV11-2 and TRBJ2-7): EAGVAQSPRYKIIEKRQSVAFWCNPISGHATLYWYQQILGQGPKLLIQFQNNGVVDDSQLPKDRFSAERLKGVDSTLKIQPAKLEDSAVYLCASSSWGQGSYEQYFGPGTRLTVT.

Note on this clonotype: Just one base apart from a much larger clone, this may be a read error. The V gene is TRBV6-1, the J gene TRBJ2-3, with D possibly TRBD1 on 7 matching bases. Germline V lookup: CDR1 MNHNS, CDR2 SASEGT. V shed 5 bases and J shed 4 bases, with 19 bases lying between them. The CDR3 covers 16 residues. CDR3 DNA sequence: TGTGCCAGCAGTAGACTAGTGGGAGACAGGGCAGATACGCAGTATTTT. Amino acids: CASSRLVGDRADTQYF.

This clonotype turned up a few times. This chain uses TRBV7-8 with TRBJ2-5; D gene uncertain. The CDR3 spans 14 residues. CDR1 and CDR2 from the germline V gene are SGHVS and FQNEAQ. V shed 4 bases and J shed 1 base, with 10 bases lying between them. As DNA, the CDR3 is TGTGCCAGCAGCTGGTTTTCTGGCCAAGAGACCCAGTACTTC. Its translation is CASSWFSGQETQYF. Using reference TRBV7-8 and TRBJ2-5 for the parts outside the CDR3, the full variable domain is GAGVSQSPRYKVAKRGQDVALRCDPISGHVSLFWYQQALGQGPEFLTYFQNEAQLDKSGLPSDRFFAERPEGSVSTLKIQRTQQEDSAVYLCASSWFSGQETQYFGPGTRLLVL.